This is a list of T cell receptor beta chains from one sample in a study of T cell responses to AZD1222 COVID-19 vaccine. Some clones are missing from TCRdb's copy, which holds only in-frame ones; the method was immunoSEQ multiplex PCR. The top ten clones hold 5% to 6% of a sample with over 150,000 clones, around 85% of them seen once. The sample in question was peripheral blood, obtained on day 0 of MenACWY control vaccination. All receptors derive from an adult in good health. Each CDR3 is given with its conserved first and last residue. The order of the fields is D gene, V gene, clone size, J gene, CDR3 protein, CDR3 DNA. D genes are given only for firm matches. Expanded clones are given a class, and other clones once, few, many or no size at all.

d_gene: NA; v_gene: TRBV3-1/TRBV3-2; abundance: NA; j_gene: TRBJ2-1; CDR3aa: CASSQNRGTKYNEQFF; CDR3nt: TGTGCCAGCAGCCAAAATCGCGGGACCAAATACAATGAGCAGTTCTTC
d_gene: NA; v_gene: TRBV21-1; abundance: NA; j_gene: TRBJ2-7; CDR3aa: CASNGIGGQDSYEQYF; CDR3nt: TGTGCCAGCAACGGAATAGGGGGACAGGACTCCTACGAGCAGTACTTC
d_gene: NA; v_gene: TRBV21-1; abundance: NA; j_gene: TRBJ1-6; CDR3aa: CASIPRESYNSPLHF; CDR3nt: TGTGCCAGCATCCCCCGGGAATCCTATAATTCACCCCTCCACTTT
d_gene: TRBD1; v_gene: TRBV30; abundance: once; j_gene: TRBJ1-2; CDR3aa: CAWWTGNYGYTF; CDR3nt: TGTGCCTGGTGGACAGGGAACTATGGCTACACCTTC
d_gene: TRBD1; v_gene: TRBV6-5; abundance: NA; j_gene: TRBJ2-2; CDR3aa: CASSYSTGRNTGELFF; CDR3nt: TGTGCCAGCAGTTACTCGACAGGGCGGAACACCGGGGAGCTGTTTTTT
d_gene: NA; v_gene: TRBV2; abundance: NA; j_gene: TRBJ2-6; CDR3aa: CASSVRFSGANVLTF; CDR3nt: TGTGCCAGCAGTGTACGGTTCTCTGGGGCCAACGTCCTGACTTTC
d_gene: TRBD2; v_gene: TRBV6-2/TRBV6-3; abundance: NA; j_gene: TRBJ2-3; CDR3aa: CASSSQRETDTQYF; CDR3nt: TGTGCCAGCAGTTCCCAGCGGGAAACAGATACGCAGTATTTT
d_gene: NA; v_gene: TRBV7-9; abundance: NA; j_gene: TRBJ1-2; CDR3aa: CASSHDRGGYTF; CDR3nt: TGTGCCAGCAGCCACGACAGAGGTGGCTACACCTTC
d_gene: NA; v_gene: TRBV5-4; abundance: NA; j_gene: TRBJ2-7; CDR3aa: CASSLGDSGVYEQYF; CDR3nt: TGTGCCAGCAGCTTGGGGGACAGCGGGGTCTACGAGCAGTACTTC
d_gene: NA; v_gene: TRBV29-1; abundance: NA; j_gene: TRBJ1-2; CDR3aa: CSVGQSKNYGYTF; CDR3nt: TGCAGCGTGGGGCAGAGTAAGAACTATGGCTACACCTTC
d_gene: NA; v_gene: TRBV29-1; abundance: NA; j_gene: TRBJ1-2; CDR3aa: CSVVGGDYGYTF; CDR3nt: TGCAGCGTTGTCGGGGGGGACTATGGCTACACCTTC
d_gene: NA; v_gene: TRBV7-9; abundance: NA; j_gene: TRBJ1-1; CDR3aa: CASSWGGSRGTEAFF; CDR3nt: TGTGCCAGCAGCTGGGGAGGAAGCAGGGGCACTGAAGCTTTCTTT
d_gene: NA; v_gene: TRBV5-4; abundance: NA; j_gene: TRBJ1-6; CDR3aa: CASSLGETVRYNSPLHF; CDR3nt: TGTGCCAGCAGCTTGGGGGAGACAGTCCGCTATAATTCACCCCTCCACTTT
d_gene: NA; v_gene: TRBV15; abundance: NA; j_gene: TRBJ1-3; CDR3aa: CATSGRFAGNTIYF; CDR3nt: TGTGCCACCAGCGGTCGATTTGCTGGAAACACCATATATTTT
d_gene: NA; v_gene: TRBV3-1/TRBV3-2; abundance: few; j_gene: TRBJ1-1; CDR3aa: CASSQGAELIFTEAFF; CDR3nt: TGTGCCAGCAGCCAAGGGGCGGAATTGATCTTCACTGAAGCTTTCTTT
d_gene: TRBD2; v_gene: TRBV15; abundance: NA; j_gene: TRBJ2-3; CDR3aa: CATTSGTRRDTQYF; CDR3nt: TGTGCCACCACCTCCGGGACTAGGCGAGATACGCAGTATTTT
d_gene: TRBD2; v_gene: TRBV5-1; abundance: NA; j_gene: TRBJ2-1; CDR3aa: CASSRSGGRAYNEQFF; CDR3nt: TGCGCCAGCAGCAGGAGCGGGGGCCGCGCCTACAATGAGCAGTTCTTC
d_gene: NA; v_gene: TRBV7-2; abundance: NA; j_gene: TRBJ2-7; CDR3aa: CASSFLAYPEQYF; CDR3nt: TGTGCCAGCAGCTTTCTAGCCTACCCCGAGCAGTACTTC
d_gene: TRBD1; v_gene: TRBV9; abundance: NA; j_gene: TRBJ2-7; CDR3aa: CASSVGQGRYEQYF; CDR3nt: TGTGCCAGCAGCGTAGGACAGGGGAGATACGAGCAGTACTTC
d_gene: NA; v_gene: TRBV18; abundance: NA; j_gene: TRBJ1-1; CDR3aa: CASSPHQKENTEAFF; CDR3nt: TGTGCCAGCTCACCTCACCAGAAAGAGAACACTGAAGCTTTCTTT
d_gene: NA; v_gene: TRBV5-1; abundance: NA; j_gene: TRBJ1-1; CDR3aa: CASSTTVPDTEAFF; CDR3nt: TGCGCCAGCAGCACGACAGTACCCGACACTGAAGCTTTCTTT
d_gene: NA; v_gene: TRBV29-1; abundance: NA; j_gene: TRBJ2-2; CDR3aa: CSAYRVTGELFF; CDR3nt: TGCAGCGCTTATCGGGTCACCGGGGAGCTGTTTTTT
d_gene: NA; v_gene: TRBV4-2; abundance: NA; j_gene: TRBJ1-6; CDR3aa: CASSQEGANSPLHF; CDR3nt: TGTGCCAGCAGCCAAGAAGGAGCTAATTCACCCCTCCACTTT
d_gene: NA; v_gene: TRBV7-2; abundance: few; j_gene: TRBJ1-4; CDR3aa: CASRSGAANEKLFF; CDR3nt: TGTGCCAGCAGATCAGGGGCTGCCAATGAAAAACTGTTTTTT
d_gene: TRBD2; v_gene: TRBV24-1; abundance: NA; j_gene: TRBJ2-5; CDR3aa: CATSDQTSGNQETQYF; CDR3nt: TGTGCCACCAGTGATCAAACTAGCGGAAACCAAGAGACCCAGTACTTC
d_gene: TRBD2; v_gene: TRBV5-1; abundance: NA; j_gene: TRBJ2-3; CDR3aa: CASSPGLAGSIDTQYF; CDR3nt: TGCGCCAGCAGCCCGGGACTAGCGGGGTCTATAGATACGCAGTATTTT
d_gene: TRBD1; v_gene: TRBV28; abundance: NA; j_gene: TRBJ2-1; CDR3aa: CASSTPGQGDFDEQFF; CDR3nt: TGTGCCAGCAGTACCCCGGGACAGGGGGATTTCGATGAGCAGTTCTTC
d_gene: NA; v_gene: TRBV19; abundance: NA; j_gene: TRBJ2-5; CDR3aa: CASSIVLNPETQYF; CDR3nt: TGTGCCAGTAGTATAGTTTTGAACCCAGAGACCCAGTACTTC
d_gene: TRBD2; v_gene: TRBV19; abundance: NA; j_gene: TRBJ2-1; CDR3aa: CASSIEGTSSYNEQFF; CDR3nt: TGTGCCAGTAGTATTGAAGGGACTAGCTCCTACAATGAGCAGTTCTTC
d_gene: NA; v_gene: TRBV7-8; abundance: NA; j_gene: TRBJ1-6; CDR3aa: CASSLRTEGPLHF; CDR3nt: TGTGCCAGCAGCTTGAGAACGGAAGGACCCCTCCACTTT
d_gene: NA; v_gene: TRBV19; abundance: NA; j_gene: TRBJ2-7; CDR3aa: CASSISSATYEQYF; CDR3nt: TGTGCCAGTAGTATATCGAGCGCGACCTACGAGCAGTACTTC
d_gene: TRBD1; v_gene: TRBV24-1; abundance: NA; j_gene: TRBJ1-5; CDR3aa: CATRSGQGANQPQHF; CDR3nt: TGTGCCACCAGATCGGGACAGGGGGCGAATCAGCCCCAGCATTTT
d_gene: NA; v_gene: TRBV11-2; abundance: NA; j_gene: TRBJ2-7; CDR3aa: CASSPLRGSGEQYF; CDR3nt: TGTGCCAGCAGCCCCCTGAGGGGATCAGGCGAGCAGTACTTC
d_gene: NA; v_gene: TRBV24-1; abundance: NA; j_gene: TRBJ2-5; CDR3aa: CATSDSRGGQETQYF; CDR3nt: TGTGCCACCAGTGACTCCAGAGGGGGGCAAGAGACCCAGTACTTC
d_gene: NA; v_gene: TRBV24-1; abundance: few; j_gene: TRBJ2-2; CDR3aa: CATSTSVQATGELFF; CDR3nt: TGTGCCACCAGTACCTCAGTACAGGCCACCGGGGAGCTGTTTTTT
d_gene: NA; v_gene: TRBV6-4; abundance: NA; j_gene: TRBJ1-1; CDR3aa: CASSGGWNTEAFF; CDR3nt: TGTGCCAGCAGTGGGGGGTGGAACACTGAAGCTTTCTTT
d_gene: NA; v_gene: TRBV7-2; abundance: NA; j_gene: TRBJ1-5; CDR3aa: CASSLGSMGSQPQHF; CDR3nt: TGTGCCAGCAGCTTAGGGTCTATGGGCAGCCAGCCCCAGCATTTT
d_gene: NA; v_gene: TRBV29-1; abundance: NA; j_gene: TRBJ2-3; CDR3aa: CSVSRFGQGIDTQYF; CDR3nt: TGCAGCGTTTCCCGCTTTGGGCAGGGAATAGATACGCAGTATTTT
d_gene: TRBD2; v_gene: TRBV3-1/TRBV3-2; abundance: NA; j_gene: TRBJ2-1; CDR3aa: CASSHRTGLAGGPVNEQFF; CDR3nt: TGTGCCAGCAGCCATCGAACGGGACTAGCGGGAGGGCCCGTCAATGAGCAGTTCTTC
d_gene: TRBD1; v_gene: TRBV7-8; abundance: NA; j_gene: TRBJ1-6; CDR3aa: CASSSIYRGRQDRRSPLHF; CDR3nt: TGTGCCAGCAGCTCGATTTACAGGGGGCGGCAGGACAGGAGGTCACCCCTCCACTTT